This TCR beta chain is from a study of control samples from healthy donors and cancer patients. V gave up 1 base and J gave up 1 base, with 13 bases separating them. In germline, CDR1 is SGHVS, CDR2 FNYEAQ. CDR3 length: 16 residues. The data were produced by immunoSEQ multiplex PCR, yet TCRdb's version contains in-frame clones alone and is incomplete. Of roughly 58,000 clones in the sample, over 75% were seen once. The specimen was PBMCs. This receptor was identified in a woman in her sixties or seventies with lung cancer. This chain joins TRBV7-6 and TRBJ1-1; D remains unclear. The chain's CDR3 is CASSLGSGLRNTEAFF. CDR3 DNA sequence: TGTGCCAGCAGCTTAGGTTCCGGTCTTCGGAACACTGAAGCTTTCTTT.